A selection of T cell receptor beta chains follows, all from one sample in a study of cytomegalovirus exposure and HLA in healthy donors. Sequencing used immunoSEQ multiplex PCR; TCRdb keeps in-frame clones, though not all of them. The sample records over 120,000 clones, more than 8% being singletons. Sequenced input: PBMCs. The receptors were gathered from a man in his fifties in good health and CMV-seronegative. The CDR3 runs from the conserved cysteine through the conserved F or W. D genes are given only for firm matches. Only some rows state a clone size, as once, few, many or a class for expanded clones.

j_call: TRBJ1-1
d_call: TRBD1
v_call: TRBV2
clone_size: few
cdr3_length: 15
cdr3_aa: CASRPRQGENTEAFF
cdr3_nt: TGTGCCAGCAGGCCTCGACAGGGTGAAAACACTGAAGCTTTCTTT

j_call: TRBJ2-5
d_call: TRBD1
v_call: TRBV5-8
clone_size: few
cdr3_length: 15
cdr3_aa: CASSPDRVEEETQYF
cdr3_nt: TGTGCCAGCAGCCCGGACAGGGTTGAAGAAGAGACCCAGTACTTC

j_call: TRBJ2-1
d_call: NA
v_call: TRBV6-4
clone_size: NA
cdr3_length: 15
cdr3_aa: CASSEEVGGQNEQFF
cdr3_nt: TGTGCCAGCAGTGAGGAGGTGGGGGGGCAGAATGAGCAGTTCTTC

j_call: TRBJ1-2
d_call: NA
v_call: TRBV5-1
clone_size: few
cdr3_length: 13
cdr3_aa: CASSLGRDYGYTF
cdr3_nt: TGCGCCAGCAGCTTGGGCAGGGACTATGGCTACACCTTC

j_call: TRBJ2-3
d_call: NA
v_call: TRBV30
clone_size: NA
cdr3_length: 13
cdr3_aa: CTWDRARTDTQYF
cdr3_nt: TGTACCTGGGATAGAGCGAGGACAGATACGCAGTATTTT

j_call: TRBJ2-1
d_call: TRBD1
v_call: TRBV6-1
clone_size: many
cdr3_length: 15
cdr3_aa: CASMAPGQQNNEQFF
cdr3_nt: TGTGCCAGCATGGCCCCGGGACAGCAAAACAATGAGCAGTTCTTC

j_call: TRBJ2-1
d_call: NA
v_call: TRBV2
clone_size: NA
cdr3_length: 16
cdr3_aa: CASSDGGGGLENEQFF
cdr3_nt: TGTGCCAGCAGTGATGGAGGGGGGGGCCTGGAGAATGAGCAGTTCTTC

j_call: TRBJ1-3
d_call: NA
v_call: TRBV7-9
clone_size: NA
cdr3_length: 14
cdr3_aa: CASSGSSSGNTIYF
cdr3_nt: TGTGCCAGCAGCGGTTCGAGCTCTGGAAACACCATATATTTT

j_call: TRBJ2-7
d_call: TRBD1
v_call: TRBV6-5
clone_size: NA
cdr3_length: 11
cdr3_aa: CASSDRDRSEF
cdr3_nt: TGTGCCAGCAGTGATCGGGACAGATCAGAATTC

j_call: TRBJ1-6
d_call: TRBD1
v_call: TRBV6-5
clone_size: NA
cdr3_length: 14
cdr3_aa: CASSTGTGPSPLHF
cdr3_nt: TGTGCCAGCAGCACCGGGACAGGGCCTTCACCCCTCCACTTT

j_call: TRBJ2-3
d_call: TRBD2
v_call: TRBV18
clone_size: NA
cdr3_length: 16
cdr3_aa: CASIPPRGDPTDTQYF
cdr3_nt: TGTGCCAGCATCCCCCCCCGGGGGGACCCCACAGATACGCAGTATTTT

j_call: TRBJ1-2
d_call: TRBD1
v_call: TRBV5-1
clone_size: NA
cdr3_length: 16
cdr3_aa: CASSLAIGQGIGGYTF
cdr3_nt: TGCGCCAGCAGCTTGGCCATCGGACAGGGGATTGGGGGCTACACCTTC

j_call: TRBJ2-3
d_call: NA
v_call: TRBV30
clone_size: few
cdr3_length: 14
cdr3_aa: CAWGGPGAADTQYF
cdr3_nt: TGTGCCTGGGGCGGACCGGGAGCTGCAGATACGCAGTATTTT

j_call: TRBJ1-5
d_call: NA
v_call: TRBV30
clone_size: NA
cdr3_length: 12
cdr3_aa: CAWSSSDQPQHF
cdr3_nt: TGTGCCTGGAGCTCCAGCGATCAGCCCCAGCATTTT

j_call: TRBJ2-4
d_call: TRBD2
v_call: TRBV14
clone_size: NA
cdr3_length: 16
cdr3_aa: CASSRQAGIAKNIQYF
cdr3_nt: TGTGCCAGCAGCCGACAAGCGGGGATAGCCAAAAACATTCAGTACTTC

j_call: TRBJ2-3
d_call: TRBD1
v_call: TRBV28
clone_size: NA
cdr3_length: 14
cdr3_aa: CASRIDRGPDTQYF
cdr3_nt: TGTGCCAGCAGGATCGACAGGGGGCCTGATACGCAGTATTTT

j_call: TRBJ2-3
d_call: NA
v_call: TRBV19
clone_size: NA
cdr3_length: 15
cdr3_aa: CASSRDNSPADTQYF
cdr3_nt: TGTGCCAGTAGTCGAGACAATTCACCCGCAGATACGCAGTATTTT

j_call: TRBJ2-3
d_call: TRBD1
v_call: TRBV5-4
clone_size: NA
cdr3_length: 15
cdr3_aa: CASSLNRGQTDTQYF
cdr3_nt: TGTGCCAGCAGCTTGAACAGGGGGCAGACAGATACGCAGTATTTT

j_call: TRBJ2-7
d_call: NA
v_call: TRBV21-1
clone_size: few
cdr3_length: 14
cdr3_aa: CASSTVRGLYEQYF
cdr3_nt: TGTGCCAGCAGCACTGTCAGGGGCTTGTACGAGCAGTACTTC

j_call: TRBJ2-7
d_call: TRBD1
v_call: TRBV6-5
clone_size: NA
cdr3_length: 12
cdr3_aa: CASRTGQGEQYF
cdr3_nt: TGTGCCAGCAGGACTGGACAGGGCGAGCAGTACTTC

j_call: TRBJ1-2
d_call: NA
v_call: TRBV5-1
clone_size: few
cdr3_length: 13
cdr3_aa: CASSPDSLYGYTF
cdr3_nt: TGCGCCAGCAGCCCGGACAGTCTCTATGGCTACACCTTC

j_call: TRBJ2-3
d_call: TRBD1
v_call: TRBV5-4
clone_size: NA
cdr3_length: 15
cdr3_aa: CASSLGDRVGDTQYF
cdr3_nt: TGTGCCAGCAGCTTGGGGGACAGGGTCGGAGATACGCAGTATTTT

j_call: TRBJ2-6
d_call: TRBD1
v_call: TRBV30
clone_size: NA
cdr3_length: 17
cdr3_aa: CAWRIDRGLPGANVLTF
cdr3_nt: TGTGCCTGGAGAATTGACAGGGGGTTACCTGGGGCCAACGTCCTGACTTTC

j_call: TRBJ1-1
d_call: NA
v_call: TRBV7-9
clone_size: few
cdr3_length: 13
cdr3_aa: CASSQGQNTEAFF
cdr3_nt: TGTGCCAGCAGCCAGGGACAGAACACTGAAGCTTTCTTT

j_call: TRBJ2-3
d_call: TRBD2
v_call: TRBV9
clone_size: few
cdr3_length: 16
cdr3_aa: CASSPRRGGATDTQYF
cdr3_nt: TGTGCCAGCAGCCCAAGACGCGGGGGGGCCACAGATACGCAGTATTTT

j_call: TRBJ2-3
d_call: NA
v_call: TRBV27
clone_size: NA
cdr3_length: 12
cdr3_aa: CASSTTRTTQYF
cdr3_nt: TGTGCCAGCAGTACGACTCGAACTACGCAGTATTTT

j_call: TRBJ1-1
d_call: TRBD1
v_call: TRBV19
clone_size: NA
cdr3_length: 15
cdr3_aa: CASSPQGAMNTEAFF
cdr3_nt: TGTGCCAGTAGTCCCCAGGGGGCCATGAACACTGAAGCTTTCTTT

j_call: TRBJ2-7
d_call: TRBD1
v_call: TRBV7-8
clone_size: NA
cdr3_length: 17
cdr3_aa: CASSLARGTGGRYEQYF
cdr3_nt: TGTGCCAGCAGCTTAGCGCGGGGGACAGGGGGTAGGTACGAGCAGTACTTC

j_call: TRBJ2-1
d_call: NA
v_call: TRBV9
clone_size: NA
cdr3_length: 15
cdr3_aa: CASSEGNLSGNEQFF
cdr3_nt: TGTGCCAGCAGCGAAGGAAACCTTAGCGGCAATGAGCAGTTCTTC

j_call: TRBJ1-2
d_call: TRBD1
v_call: TRBV6-5
clone_size: NA
cdr3_length: 15
cdr3_aa: CASSYSGQPIYGYTF
cdr3_nt: TGTGCCAGCAGTTACTCGGGACAGCCGATCTATGGCTACACCTTC

j_call: TRBJ2-5
d_call: NA
v_call: TRBV5-1
clone_size: few
cdr3_length: 16
cdr3_aa: CASSLELNRNQETQYF
cdr3_nt: TGCGCCAGCAGCTTGGAATTAAACAGAAACCAAGAGACCCAGTACTTC

j_call: TRBJ1-2
d_call: NA
v_call: TRBV5-8
clone_size: NA
cdr3_length: 13
cdr3_aa: CASSLSGNYGYTF
cdr3_nt: TGTGCCAGCAGCTTGTCGGGGAACTATGGCTACACCTTC

j_call: TRBJ1-1
d_call: TRBD1
v_call: TRBV7-9
clone_size: NA
cdr3_length: 13
cdr3_aa: CASSSTGGSEAFF
cdr3_nt: TGTGCCAGCAGCTCGACAGGGGGCTCTGAAGCTTTCTTT

j_call: TRBJ2-3
d_call: TRBD2
v_call: TRBV7-3
clone_size: few
cdr3_length: 15
cdr3_aa: CASSLNGLAGLTQYF
cdr3_nt: TGTGCCAGCAGCTTGAACGGGCTAGCGGGTCTTACGCAGTATTTT

j_call: TRBJ2-1
d_call: NA
v_call: TRBV7-3
clone_size: NA
cdr3_length: 12
cdr3_aa: CASSPGGLGWFF
cdr3_nt: TGTGCCAGCAGCCCCGGAGGGCTAGGTTGGTTCTTC

j_call: TRBJ1-5
d_call: NA
v_call: TRBV18
clone_size: NA
cdr3_length: 22
cdr3_aa: CASSPGRGSADTTHNSNQPQHF
cdr3_nt: TGTGCCAGCTCACCAGGACGGGGATCGGCCGACACTACACATAATAGCAATCAGCCCCAGCATTTT

j_call: TRBJ1-2
d_call: TRBD1
v_call: TRBV9
clone_size: few
cdr3_length: 15
cdr3_aa: CASSVGGRGRGGYTF
cdr3_nt: TGTGCCAGCAGCGTAGGTGGCAGGGGGCGAGGTGGCTACACCTTC

j_call: TRBJ2-7
d_call: TRBD2
v_call: TRBV4-1
clone_size: few
cdr3_length: 15
cdr3_aa: CASSQTGGGSYEQYF
cdr3_nt: TGCGCCAGCAGCCAAACAGGCGGGGGTTCCTACGAGCAGTACTTC

j_call: TRBJ2-7
d_call: TRBD2
v_call: TRBV7-3
clone_size: few
cdr3_length: 15
cdr3_aa: CASSPSGASSYEQYF
cdr3_nt: TGTGCCAGCAGCCCTAGCGGGGCGAGCTCCTACGAGCAGTACTTC

j_call: TRBJ2-2
d_call: TRBD1
v_call: TRBV7-7
clone_size: NA
cdr3_length: 15
cdr3_aa: CASSLARTGTGELFF
cdr3_nt: TGTGCTAGCAGCTTAGCTCGGACAGGCACCGGGGAGCTGTTTTTT

j_call: TRBJ1-1
d_call: NA
v_call: TRBV6-1
clone_size: few
cdr3_length: 13
cdr3_aa: CASSSPGNTEAFF
cdr3_nt: TGTGCCAGCAGTTCCCCAGGGAACACTGAAGCTTTCTTT

j_call: TRBJ1-1
d_call: TRBD1
v_call: TRBV28
clone_size: NA
cdr3_length: 14
cdr3_aa: CASLLRQGGFEAFF
cdr3_nt: TGTGCCAGCTTACTTCGACAGGGTGGTTTTGAAGCTTTCTTT

j_call: TRBJ2-2
d_call: NA
v_call: TRBV9
clone_size: NA
cdr3_length: 14
cdr3_aa: CASNLGPNTGELFF
cdr3_nt: TGTGCCAGCAACTTGGGCCCGAACACCGGGGAGCTGTTTTTT

j_call: TRBJ1-2
d_call: NA
v_call: TRBV30
clone_size: NA
cdr3_length: 13
cdr3_aa: CAYNDRSDYGYTF
cdr3_nt: TGTGCCTACAACGACAGGTCGGACTATGGCTACACCTTC

j_call: TRBJ1-5
d_call: NA
v_call: TRBV27
clone_size: few
cdr3_length: 13
cdr3_aa: CASSFGGGQPQHF
cdr3_nt: TGTGCCAGCAGTTTCGGGGGGGGGCAGCCCCAGCATTTT

j_call: TRBJ2-3
d_call: TRBD1
v_call: TRBV5-1
clone_size: few
cdr3_length: 15
cdr3_aa: CASNNRGLDTDTQYF
cdr3_nt: TGCGCCAGCAACAACAGGGGGCTGGACACAGATACGCAGTATTTT

j_call: TRBJ1-1
d_call: NA
v_call: TRBV28
clone_size: NA
cdr3_length: 12
cdr3_aa: CASFYRQSEAFF
cdr3_nt: TGTGCCAGCTTCTACAGGCAGTCTGAAGCTTTCTTT

j_call: TRBJ2-1
d_call: TRBD2
v_call: TRBV7-8
clone_size: few
cdr3_length: 14
cdr3_aa: CASCGGRAHNEQFF
cdr3_nt: TGTGCCAGCTGCGGCGGGAGGGCCCACAATGAGCAGTTCTTC

j_call: TRBJ2-7
d_call: NA
v_call: TRBV5-6
clone_size: NA
cdr3_length: 15
cdr3_aa: CASTLGRRSSYEQYF
cdr3_nt: TGTGCCAGCACGCTGGGCCGGAGGAGCTCCTACGAGCAGTACTTC

j_call: TRBJ2-2
d_call: TRBD1
v_call: TRBV7-7
clone_size: NA
cdr3_length: 15
cdr3_aa: CASSSLRGHAGELFF
cdr3_nt: TGTGCCAGCAGCTCCCTCAGGGGGCACGCCGGGGAGCTGTTTTTT

j_call: TRBJ1-5
d_call: NA
v_call: TRBV4-2
clone_size: few
cdr3_length: 16
cdr3_aa: CASSQSNQDGNQPQHF
cdr3_nt: TGTGCCAGCAGCCAAAGTAATCAGGATGGCAATCAGCCCCAGCATTTT

j_call: TRBJ1-1
d_call: TRBD1
v_call: TRBV6-1
clone_size: few
cdr3_length: 14
cdr3_aa: CASSVYRGGTEAFF
cdr3_nt: TGTGCCAGCAGTGTCTACAGGGGCGGCACTGAAGCTTTCTTT

j_call: TRBJ1-1
d_call: TRBD1
v_call: TRBV7-3
clone_size: few
cdr3_length: 14
cdr3_aa: CASRTTGGSPEAFF
cdr3_nt: TGTGCCAGCAGAACTACAGGGGGCTCCCCTGAAGCTTTCTTT

j_call: TRBJ2-3
d_call: NA
v_call: TRBV7-9
clone_size: NA
cdr3_length: 12
cdr3_aa: CASSSSADTQYF
cdr3_nt: TGTGCCAGCAGCTCCTCAGCAGATACGCAGTATTTT

j_call: TRBJ2-2
d_call: NA
v_call: TRBV4-1
clone_size: few
cdr3_length: 19
cdr3_aa: CASSQDVLRGMGNTGELFF
cdr3_nt: TGCGCCAGCAGCCAAGATGTTCTTAGGGGAATGGGGAACACCGGGGAGCTGTTTTTT

j_call: TRBJ1-5
d_call: NA
v_call: TRBV5-5
clone_size: NA
cdr3_length: 20
cdr3_aa: CASSLSPNLKLVPFNQPQHF
cdr3_nt: TGTGCCAGCAGCTTAAGCCCGAACTTGAAGCTCGTCCCGTTCAATCAGCCCCAGCATTTT

j_call: TRBJ1-3
d_call: NA
v_call: TRBV12-5
clone_size: NA
cdr3_length: 14
cdr3_aa: CASGLGGAGNTIYF
cdr3_nt: TGTGCTAGTGGCCTGGGGGGGGCGGGAAACACCATATATTTT

j_call: TRBJ1-1
d_call: TRBD1
v_call: TRBV6-5
clone_size: few
cdr3_length: 13
cdr3_aa: CASTRQGETEAFF
cdr3_nt: TGTGCCAGCACCAGACAGGGGGAGACTGAAGCTTTCTTT

j_call: TRBJ2-3
d_call: TRBD2
v_call: TRBV2
clone_size: few
cdr3_length: 14
cdr3_aa: CASRLAGGADTQYF
cdr3_nt: TGTGCCAGCAGGCTAGCGGGAGGGGCAGATACGCAGTATTTT

j_call: TRBJ2-7
d_call: TRBD2
v_call: TRBV6-5
clone_size: NA
cdr3_length: 15
cdr3_aa: CASSPLAVPAGEQYF
cdr3_nt: TGTGCCAGCAGTCCGCTAGCGGTACCCGCTGGCGAGCAGTACTTC